The following is a T cell receptor beta chain sequence with its context. CDR3 length: 16 residues. J was trimmed by 6 bases and V by 4 bases; bases with no gene match: 9. CDR1 and CDR2 (germline): SGHTA, FQGTGA. These data belong to a study of cytomegalovirus exposure and HLA in healthy donors. Primers for the PCR totalled 60 Vbeta and 13 Jbeta. Method: immunoSEQ multiplex PCR; TCRdb's copy keeps in-frame clones and lacks some. The table shows 120,000 or so clones, with about three quarters occurring only once. Input material: PBMCs. The sequence was collected from a woman between 55 and 75 years old in good health and CMV-seropositive. The chain employs TRBV7-3 and TRBJ2-1; 10 nucleotides match TRBD2. The CDR3 sequence is CASSSKSGRASNEQFF. As DNA, the CDR3 is TGTGCCAGCAGCTCTAAAAGCGGGAGGGCCTCCAATGAGCAGTTCTTC. Full variable domain (remainder filled in from reference TRBV7-3 and TRBJ2-1): GAGVSQTPSNKVTEKGKYVELRCDPISGHTALYWYRQSLGQGPEFLIYFQGTGAADDSGLPNDRFFAVRPEGSVSTLKIQRTERGDSAVYLCASSSKSGRASNEQFFGPGTRLTVL.